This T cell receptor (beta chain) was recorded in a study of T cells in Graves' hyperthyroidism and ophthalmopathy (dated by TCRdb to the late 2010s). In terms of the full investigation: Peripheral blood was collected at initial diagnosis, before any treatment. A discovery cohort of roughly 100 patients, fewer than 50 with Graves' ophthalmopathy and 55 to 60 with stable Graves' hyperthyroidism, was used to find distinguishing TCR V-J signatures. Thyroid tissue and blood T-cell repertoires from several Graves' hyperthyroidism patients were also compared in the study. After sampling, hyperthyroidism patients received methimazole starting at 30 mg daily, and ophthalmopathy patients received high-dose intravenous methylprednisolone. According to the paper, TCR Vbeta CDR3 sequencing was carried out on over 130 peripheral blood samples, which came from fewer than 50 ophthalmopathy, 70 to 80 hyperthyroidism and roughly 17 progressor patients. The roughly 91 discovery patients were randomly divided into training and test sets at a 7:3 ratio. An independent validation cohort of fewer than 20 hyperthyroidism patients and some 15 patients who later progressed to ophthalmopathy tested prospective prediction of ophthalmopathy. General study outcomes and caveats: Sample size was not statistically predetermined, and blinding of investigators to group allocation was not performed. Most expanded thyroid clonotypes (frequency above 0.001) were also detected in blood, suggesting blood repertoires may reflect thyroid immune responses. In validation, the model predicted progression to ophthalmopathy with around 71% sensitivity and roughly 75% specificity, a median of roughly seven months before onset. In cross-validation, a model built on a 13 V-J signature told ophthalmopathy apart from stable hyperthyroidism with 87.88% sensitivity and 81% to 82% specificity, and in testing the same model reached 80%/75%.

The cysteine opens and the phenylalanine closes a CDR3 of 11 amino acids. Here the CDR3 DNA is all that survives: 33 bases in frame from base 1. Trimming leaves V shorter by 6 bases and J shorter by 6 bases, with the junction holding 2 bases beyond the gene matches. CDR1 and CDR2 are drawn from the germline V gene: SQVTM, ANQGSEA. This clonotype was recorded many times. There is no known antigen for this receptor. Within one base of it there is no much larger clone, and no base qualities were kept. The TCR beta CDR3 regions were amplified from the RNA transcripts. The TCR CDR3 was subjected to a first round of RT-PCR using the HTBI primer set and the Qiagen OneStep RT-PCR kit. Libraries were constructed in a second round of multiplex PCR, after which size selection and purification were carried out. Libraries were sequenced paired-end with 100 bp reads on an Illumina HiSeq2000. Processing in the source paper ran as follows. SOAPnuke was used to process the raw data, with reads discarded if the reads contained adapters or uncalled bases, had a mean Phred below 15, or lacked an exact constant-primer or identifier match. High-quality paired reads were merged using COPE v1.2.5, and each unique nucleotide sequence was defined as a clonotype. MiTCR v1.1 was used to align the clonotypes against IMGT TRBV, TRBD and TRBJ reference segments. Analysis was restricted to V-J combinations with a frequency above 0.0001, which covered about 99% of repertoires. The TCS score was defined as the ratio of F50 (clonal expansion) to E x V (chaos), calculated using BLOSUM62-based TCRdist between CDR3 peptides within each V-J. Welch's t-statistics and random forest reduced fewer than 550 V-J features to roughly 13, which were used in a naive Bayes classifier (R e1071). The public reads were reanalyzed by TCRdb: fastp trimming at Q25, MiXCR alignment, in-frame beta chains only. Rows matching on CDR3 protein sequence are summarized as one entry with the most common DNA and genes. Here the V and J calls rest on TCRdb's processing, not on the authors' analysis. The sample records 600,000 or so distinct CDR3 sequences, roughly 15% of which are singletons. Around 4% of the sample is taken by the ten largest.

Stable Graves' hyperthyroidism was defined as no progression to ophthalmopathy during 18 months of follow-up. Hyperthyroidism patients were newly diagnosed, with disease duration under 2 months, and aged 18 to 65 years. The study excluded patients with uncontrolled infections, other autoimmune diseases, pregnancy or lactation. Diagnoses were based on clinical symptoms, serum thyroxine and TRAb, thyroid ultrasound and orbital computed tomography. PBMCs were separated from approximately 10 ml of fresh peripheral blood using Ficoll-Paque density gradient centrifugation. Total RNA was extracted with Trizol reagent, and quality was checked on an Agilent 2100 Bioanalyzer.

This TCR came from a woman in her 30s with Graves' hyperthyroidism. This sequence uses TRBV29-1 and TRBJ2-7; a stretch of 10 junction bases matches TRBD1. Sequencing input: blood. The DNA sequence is TGCAGCGTAGGGACAGGGGCCGAGCAGTACTTC. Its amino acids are CSVGTGAEQYF.